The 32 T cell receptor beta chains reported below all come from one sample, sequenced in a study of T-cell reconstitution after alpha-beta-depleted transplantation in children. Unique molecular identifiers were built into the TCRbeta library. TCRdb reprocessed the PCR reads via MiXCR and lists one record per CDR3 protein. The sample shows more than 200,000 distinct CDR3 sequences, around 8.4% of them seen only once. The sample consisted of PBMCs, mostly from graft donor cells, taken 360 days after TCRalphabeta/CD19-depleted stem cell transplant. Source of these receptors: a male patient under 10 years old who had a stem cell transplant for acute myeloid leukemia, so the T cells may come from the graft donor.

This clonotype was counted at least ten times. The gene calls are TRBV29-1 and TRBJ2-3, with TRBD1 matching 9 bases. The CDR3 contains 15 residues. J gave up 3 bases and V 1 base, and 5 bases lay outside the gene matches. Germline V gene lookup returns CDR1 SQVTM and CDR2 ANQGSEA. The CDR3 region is CSVEGYRGRTDTQYF. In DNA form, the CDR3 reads TGCAGCGTTGAAGGGTACAGGGGGCGTACAGATACGCAGTATTTT.

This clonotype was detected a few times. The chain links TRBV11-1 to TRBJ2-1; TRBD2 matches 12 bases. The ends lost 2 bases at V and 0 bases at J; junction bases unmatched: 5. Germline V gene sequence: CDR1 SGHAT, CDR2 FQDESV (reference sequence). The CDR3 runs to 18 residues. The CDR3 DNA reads TGTGCCAGCAGCTTACTAGCGGGAGGGCCGAGCTCCTACAATGAGCAGTTCTTC. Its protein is CASSLLAGGPSSYNEQFF.

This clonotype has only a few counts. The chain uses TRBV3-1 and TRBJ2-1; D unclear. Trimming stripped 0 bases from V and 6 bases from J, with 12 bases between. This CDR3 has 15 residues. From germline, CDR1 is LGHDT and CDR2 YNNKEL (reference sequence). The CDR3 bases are TGTGCCAGCAGCCAAGATGTTGGCTACCCCAATGAGCAGTTCTTC. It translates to CASSQDVGYPNEQFF.

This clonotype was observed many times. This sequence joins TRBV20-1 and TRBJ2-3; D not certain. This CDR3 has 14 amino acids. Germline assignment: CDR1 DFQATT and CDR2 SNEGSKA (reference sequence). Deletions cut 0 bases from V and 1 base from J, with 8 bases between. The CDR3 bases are TGCAGTGCTAGAGACCCCCGAGGCACAGATACGCAGTATTTT. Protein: CSARDPRGTDTQYF.

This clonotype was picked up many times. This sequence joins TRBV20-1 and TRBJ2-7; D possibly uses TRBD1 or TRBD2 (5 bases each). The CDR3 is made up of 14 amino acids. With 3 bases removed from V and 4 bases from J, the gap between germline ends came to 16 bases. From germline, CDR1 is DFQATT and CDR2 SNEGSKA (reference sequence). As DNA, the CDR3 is TGCAGTGCTAGTCGGGATGGGGCAGCATACGAGCAGTACTTC. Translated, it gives CSASRDGAAYEQYF.

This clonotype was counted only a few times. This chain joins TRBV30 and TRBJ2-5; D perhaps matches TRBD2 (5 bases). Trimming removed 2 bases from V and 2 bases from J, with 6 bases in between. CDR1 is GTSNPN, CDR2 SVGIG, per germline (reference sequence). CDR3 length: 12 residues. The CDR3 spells CAWSRGQETQYF. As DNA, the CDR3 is TGTGCCTGGAGTCGGGGTCAAGAGACCCAGTACTTC.

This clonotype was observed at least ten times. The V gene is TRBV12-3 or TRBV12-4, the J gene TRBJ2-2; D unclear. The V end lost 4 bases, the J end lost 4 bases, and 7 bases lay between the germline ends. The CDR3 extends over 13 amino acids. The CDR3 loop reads CASSSPSTGELFF. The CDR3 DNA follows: TGTGCCAGCAGTTCCCCTAGCACCGGGGAGCTGTTTTTT.

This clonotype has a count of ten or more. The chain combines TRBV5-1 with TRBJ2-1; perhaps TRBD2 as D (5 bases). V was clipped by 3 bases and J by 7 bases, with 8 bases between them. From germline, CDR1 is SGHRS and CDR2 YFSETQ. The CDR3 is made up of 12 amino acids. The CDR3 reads CASSWLANEQFF. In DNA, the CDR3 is TGCGCCAGCAGCTGGCTAGCTAATGAGCAGTTCTTC.

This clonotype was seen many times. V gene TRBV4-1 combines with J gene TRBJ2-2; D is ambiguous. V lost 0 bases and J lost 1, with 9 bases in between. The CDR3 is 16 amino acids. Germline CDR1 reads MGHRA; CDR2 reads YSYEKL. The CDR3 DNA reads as TGCGCCAGCAGCCAAGAGGCACGGATGAACACCGGGGAGCTGTTTTTT. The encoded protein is CASSQEARMNTGELFF.

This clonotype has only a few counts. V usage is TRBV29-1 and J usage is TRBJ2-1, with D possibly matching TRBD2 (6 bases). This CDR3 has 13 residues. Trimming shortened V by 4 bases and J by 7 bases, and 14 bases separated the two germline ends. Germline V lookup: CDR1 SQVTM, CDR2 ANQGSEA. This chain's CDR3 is CSVAHPAGNEQFF. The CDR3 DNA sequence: TGCAGCGTTGCTCATCCCGCGGGGAATGAGCAGTTCTTC.

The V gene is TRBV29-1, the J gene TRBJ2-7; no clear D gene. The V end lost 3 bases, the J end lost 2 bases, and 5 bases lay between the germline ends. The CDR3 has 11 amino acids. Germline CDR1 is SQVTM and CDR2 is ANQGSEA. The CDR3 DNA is TGCAGCGTTGATCTTACCTACGAGCAGTACTTC. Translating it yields CSVDLTYEQYF.

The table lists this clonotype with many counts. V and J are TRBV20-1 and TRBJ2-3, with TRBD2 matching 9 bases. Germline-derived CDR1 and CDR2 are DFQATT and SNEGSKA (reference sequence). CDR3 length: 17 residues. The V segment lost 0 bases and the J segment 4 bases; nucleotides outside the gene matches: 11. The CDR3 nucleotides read TGCAGTGCTAGAGACCCTCTAGCGGGAAAGTCGGCAGATACGCAGTATTTT. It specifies CSARDPLAGKSADTQYF.

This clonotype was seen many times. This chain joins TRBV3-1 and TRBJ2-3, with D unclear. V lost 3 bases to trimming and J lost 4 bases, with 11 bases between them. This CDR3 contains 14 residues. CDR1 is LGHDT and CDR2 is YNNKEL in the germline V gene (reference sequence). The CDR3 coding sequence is TGTGCCAGCAGCCATGAGCCTCGCCCAGATACGCAGTATTTT. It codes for CASSHEPRPDTQYF.

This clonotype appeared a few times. This CDR3 reads CASSLLLGSQETQYF. In nucleotides, the CDR3 is TGCGCCAGCAGCCTTCTCTTAGGTAGCCAAGAGACCCAGTACTTC. V gene TRBV5-1 combines with J gene TRBJ2-5; D call uncertain. Between the trimmed V and J ends, which lost 4 bases and 1 base, there was a span of 14 bases. The CDR3 consists of 15 residues. Germline V gene sequence: CDR1 SGHRS, CDR2 YFSETQ.

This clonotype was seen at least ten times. CDR3 DNA sequence: TGCAGCGTTGATCCCCTCGGCGGGGGGCCGGGCGAGCAGTACTTC. This codes for CSVDPLGGGPGEQYF. This sequence joins TRBV29-1 and TRBJ2-7; TRBD2 aligns across 8 bases. The germline V gene encodes CDR1 SQVTM and CDR2 ANQGSEA. J was trimmed by 6 bases and V by 3 bases; bases with no gene match: 13. This CDR3 region has 15 residues.

The CDR3 loop is CASSLLAGYQETQYF. The CDR3 coding sequence is TGTGCCAGCAGCTTATTAGCGGGGTACCAAGAGACCCAGTACTTC. This chain connects TRBV7-8 to TRBJ2-5; TRBD2 aligns across 8 bases. CDR3 length equals 15 residues. In germline, CDR1 is SGHVS, CDR2 FQNEAQ. V gave up 2 bases and J gave up 0 bases; unmatched junction bases: 2.

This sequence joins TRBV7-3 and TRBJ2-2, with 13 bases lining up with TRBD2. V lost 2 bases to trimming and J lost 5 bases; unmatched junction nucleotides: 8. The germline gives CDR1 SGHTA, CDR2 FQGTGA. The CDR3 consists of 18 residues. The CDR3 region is CASSLAPRLAGGTGELFF. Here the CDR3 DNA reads TGTGCCAGCAGCTTAGCCCCTCGACTAGCGGGGGGAACCGGGGAGCTGTTTTTT.

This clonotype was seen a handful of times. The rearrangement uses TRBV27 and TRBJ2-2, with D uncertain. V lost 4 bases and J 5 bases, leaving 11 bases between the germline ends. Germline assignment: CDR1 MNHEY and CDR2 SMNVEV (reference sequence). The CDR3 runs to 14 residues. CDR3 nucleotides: TGTGCCAGCAGTTACGGGTTGAGGACCGGGGAGCTGTTTTTT. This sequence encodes CASSYGLRTGELFF.

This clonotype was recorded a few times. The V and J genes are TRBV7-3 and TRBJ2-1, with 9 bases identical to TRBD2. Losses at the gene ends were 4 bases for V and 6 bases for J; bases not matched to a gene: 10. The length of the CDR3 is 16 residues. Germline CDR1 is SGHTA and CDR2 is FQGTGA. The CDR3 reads CASSYRAGTSTNEQFF. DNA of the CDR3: TGTGCCAGCAGCTACCGGGCCGGGACTAGCACCAATGAGCAGTTCTTC.

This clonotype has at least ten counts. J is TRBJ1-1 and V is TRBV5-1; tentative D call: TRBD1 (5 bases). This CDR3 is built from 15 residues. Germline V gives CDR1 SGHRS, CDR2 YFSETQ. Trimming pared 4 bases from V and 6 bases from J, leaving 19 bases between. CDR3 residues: CASSPGTGYLAEAFF. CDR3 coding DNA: TGCGCCAGCAGCCCAGGGACGGGGTATTTGGCTGAAGCTTTCTTT.

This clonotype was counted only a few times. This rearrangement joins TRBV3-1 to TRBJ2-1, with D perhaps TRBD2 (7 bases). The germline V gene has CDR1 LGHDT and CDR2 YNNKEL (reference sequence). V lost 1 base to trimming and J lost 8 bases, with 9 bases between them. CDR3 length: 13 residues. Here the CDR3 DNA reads TGTGCCAGCAGCCAAGGGGAGGGGGATGAGCAGTTCTTC. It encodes CASSQGEGDEQFF.

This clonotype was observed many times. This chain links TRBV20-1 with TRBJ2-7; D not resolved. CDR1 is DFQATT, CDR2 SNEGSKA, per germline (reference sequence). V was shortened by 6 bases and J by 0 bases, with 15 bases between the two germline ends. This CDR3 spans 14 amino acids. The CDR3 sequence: CSAPAWPASYEQYF. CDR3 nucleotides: TGCAGTGCCCCAGCCTGGCCAGCCTCCTACGAGCAGTACTTC.

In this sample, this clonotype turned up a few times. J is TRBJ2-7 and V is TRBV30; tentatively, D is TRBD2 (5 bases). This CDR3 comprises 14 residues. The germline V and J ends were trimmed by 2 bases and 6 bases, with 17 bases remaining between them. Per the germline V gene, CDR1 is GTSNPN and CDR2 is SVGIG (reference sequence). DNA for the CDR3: TGTGCCTGGAGTAACCCCCTCGGGAAACTCGAGCAGTACGTC. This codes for CAWSNPLGKLEQYV.

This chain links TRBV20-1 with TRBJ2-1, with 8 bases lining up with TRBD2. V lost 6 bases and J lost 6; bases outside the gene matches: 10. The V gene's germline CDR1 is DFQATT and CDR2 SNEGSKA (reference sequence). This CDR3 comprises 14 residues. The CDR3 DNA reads TGCAGTGCGGCGGGCGGGGGGCTCTCCAATGAGCAGTTCTTC. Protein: CSAAGGGLSNEQFF.

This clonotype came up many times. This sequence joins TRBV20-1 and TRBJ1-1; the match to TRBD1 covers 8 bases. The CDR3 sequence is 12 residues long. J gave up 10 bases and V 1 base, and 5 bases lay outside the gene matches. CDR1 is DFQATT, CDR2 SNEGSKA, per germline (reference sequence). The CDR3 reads CSARALQGGAFF. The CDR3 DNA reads TGCAGTGCTAGAGCACTACAGGGGGGAGCTTTCTTT.

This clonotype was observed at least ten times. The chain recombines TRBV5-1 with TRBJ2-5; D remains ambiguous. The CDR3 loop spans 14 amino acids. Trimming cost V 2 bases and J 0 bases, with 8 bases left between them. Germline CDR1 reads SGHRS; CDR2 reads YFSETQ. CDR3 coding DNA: TGCGCCAGCAGCTTATTACGGCACCAAGAGACCCAGTACTTC. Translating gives CASSLLRHQETQYF.

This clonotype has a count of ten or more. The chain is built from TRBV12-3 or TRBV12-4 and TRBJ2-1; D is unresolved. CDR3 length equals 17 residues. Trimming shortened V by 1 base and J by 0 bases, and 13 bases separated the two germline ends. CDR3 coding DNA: TGTGCCAGCAGTTTAGTTGTACAGACCTCCTCCTACAATGAGCAGTTCTTC. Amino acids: CASSLVVQTSSYNEQFF.

The chain's CDR3 is CSAGPGAGGLRELFF. In DNA, the CDR3 is TGCAGTGCTGGCCCGGGGGCGGGGGGGCTGAGGGAGCTGTTTTTT. The V call is TRBV20-1, the J call TRBJ2-2, with 9 bases fitting TRBD2. The trim removed 5 bases at V and 9 bases at J, leaving 13 bases unmatched. The CDR3 is 15 amino acids. CDR1 is DFQATT, CDR2 SNEGSKA, per germline (reference sequence).

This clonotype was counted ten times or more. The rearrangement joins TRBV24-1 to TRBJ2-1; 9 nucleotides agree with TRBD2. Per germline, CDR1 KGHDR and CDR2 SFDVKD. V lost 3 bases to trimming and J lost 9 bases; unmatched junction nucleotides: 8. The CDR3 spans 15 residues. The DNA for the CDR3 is TGTGCCACCAGTGATCCCATGACTAGCGGACTTGAGCAGTTCTTC. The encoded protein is CATSDPMTSGLEQFF.

CDR3 nucleotide sequence: TGTGCCAGCAGTTCGATGGACAGGGGGCTGAGCTATGGCTACACCTTC. Its protein is CASSSMDRGLSYGYTF. The V gene is TRBV12-3 or TRBV12-4, the J gene TRBJ1-2; 11 positions agree with TRBD1. V shed 4 bases, J shed 4 bases, and the junction held 8 bases outside the gene matches. The CDR3 is 16 amino acids.

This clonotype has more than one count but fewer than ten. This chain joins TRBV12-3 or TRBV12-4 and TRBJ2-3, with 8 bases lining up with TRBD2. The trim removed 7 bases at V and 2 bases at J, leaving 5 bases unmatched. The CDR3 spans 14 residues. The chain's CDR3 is CASTLSGVTDTQYF. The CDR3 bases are TGTGCCAGCACCCTTAGCGGGGTCACAGATACGCAGTATTTT.

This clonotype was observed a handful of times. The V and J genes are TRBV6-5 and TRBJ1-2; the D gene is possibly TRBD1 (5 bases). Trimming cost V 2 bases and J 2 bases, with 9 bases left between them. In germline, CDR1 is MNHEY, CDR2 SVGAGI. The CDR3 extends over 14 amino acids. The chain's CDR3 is CASSYEQANYGYTF. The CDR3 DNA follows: TGTGCCAGCAGTTACGAACAGGCCAACTATGGCTACACCTTC.